What follows are 6 T cell receptor beta chains derived from one specimen sequenced in a study of blood T cell repertoires in COVID-19. Only in-frame clones appear in the TCRdb table, and some are missing; sequencing was by immunoSEQ multiplex PCR. The sample shows approximately 150,000 clones, over 75% of them seen only once. Sequenced sample: peripheral blood. The receptors were gathered from a man in his fifties or sixties with active or convalescent COVID-19.

The V and J genes are TRBV24-1 and TRBJ1-5; TRBD1 is a possible D gene (5 bases). This CDR3 comprises 16 residues. Germline lookup yields CDR1 KGHDR and CDR2 SFDVKD. V lost 3 bases, J lost 0 bases, and 11 bases lay in between. CDR3 coding DNA: TGTGCCACCAGTGATACGCGACAGTTTAGCAATCAGCCCCAGCATTTT. Protein: CATSDTRQFSNQPQHF.

The CDR3 loop reads CASSLNRPGQGNTGELFF. CDR3 coding DNA: TGTGCCAGTAGTCTCAATCGTCCGGGACAGGGGAACACCGGGGAGCTGTTTTTT. This chain joins TRBV19 and TRBJ2-2, with 9 bases that match TRBD1. This CDR3 comprises 18 residues. Germline trimming cut 5 bases from V and 1 base from J; bases unmatched to any gene: 11. CDR1 and CDR2 from the germline V gene are LNHDA and SQIVND (reference sequence).

The J gene is TRBJ1-4, the V gene TRBV18; 7 bases map to TRBD1. This CDR3 has 14 residues. V was pared by 6 bases and J by 7 bases, with 8 bases of the junction left unmatched. CDR1 KGHSH and CDR2 LQKENI come from the germline V gene. This CDR3 is CASSSGTEGEKLFF. The CDR3 DNA reads TGTGCCAGCTCCTCCGGGACAGAAGGTGAAAAACTGTTTTTT.

The chain is built from TRBV6-4 and TRBJ2-2; TRBD1 aligns across 9 bases. This CDR3 is 14 amino acids long. Germline CDR1 is MRHNA and CDR2 is SNTAGT. J lost 3 bases, V lost 4 bases, and 0 bases had no gene match. The CDR3 DNA is TGTGCCAGCAGTGGACAGGGGGACACCGGGGAGCTGTTTTTT. Residues: CASSGQGDTGELFF.

The J gene is TRBJ2-3, the V gene TRBV10-3, with 9 nucleotides matching TRBD2. The trim removed 0 bases at V and 6 bases at J, leaving 10 bases unmatched. There are 17 residues in the CDR3. The germline CDR1 and CDR2 sequences are ENHRY and SYGVKD. Written as DNA, the CDR3 is TGTGCCATCAGTGAGTCTATAGGCGGGAGGGCCACCGATACGCAGTATTTT. Amino acids: CAISESIGGRATDTQYF.

The J gene is TRBJ2-7, the V gene TRBV5-1, with D tentatively TRBD2 (6 bases). Trimming cost V 0 bases and J 4 bases, with 17 bases left between them. CDR1 is SGHRS and CDR2 is YFSETQ in the germline V gene. CDR3 length: 16 residues. The CDR3 region is CASSLASGDSRYEQYF. The CDR3 region has the DNA TGCGCCAGCAGCTTGGCCTCGGGAGACAGTAGGTACGAGCAGTACTTC.